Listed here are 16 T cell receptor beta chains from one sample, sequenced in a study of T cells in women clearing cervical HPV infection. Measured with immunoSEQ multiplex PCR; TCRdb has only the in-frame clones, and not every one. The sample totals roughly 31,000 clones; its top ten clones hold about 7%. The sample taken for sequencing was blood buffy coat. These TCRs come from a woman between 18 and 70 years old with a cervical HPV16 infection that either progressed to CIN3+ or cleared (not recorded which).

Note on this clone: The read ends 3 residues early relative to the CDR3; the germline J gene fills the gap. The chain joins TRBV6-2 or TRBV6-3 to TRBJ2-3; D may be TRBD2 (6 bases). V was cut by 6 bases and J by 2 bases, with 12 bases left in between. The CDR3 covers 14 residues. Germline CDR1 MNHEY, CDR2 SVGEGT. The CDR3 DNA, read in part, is TGTGCCAGCAGACGGGACTCCCTCACAGATACG. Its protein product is CASRRDSLTDT. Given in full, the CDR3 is CASRRDSLTDTQYF.

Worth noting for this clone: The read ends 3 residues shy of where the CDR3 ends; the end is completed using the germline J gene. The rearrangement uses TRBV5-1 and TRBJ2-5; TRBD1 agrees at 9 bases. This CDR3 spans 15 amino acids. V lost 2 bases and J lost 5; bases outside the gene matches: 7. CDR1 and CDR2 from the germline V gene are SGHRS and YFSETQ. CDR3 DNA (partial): TGCGCCAGCAGCTTTGGGACAGGGTCCGGGGAGACC. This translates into CASSFGTGSGET. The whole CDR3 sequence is CASSFGTGSGETQYF.

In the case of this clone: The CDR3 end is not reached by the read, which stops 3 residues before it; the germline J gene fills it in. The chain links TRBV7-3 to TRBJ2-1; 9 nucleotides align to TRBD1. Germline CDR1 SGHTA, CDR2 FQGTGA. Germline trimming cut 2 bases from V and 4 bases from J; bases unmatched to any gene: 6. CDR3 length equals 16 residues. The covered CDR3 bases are TGTGCCAGCAGCTTATTGGGACAGGGACTGTACAATGAG. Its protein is CASSLLGQGLYNE. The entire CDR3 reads CASSLLGQGLYNEQFF.

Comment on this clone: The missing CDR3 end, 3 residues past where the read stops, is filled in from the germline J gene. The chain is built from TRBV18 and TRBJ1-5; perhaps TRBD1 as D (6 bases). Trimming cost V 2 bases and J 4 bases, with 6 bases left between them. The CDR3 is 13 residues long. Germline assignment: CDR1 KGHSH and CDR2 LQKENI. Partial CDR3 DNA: TGTGCCAGCTCACCAGACAGGAATCAGCCC. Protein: CASSPDRNQP. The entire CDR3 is CASSPDRNQPQHF.

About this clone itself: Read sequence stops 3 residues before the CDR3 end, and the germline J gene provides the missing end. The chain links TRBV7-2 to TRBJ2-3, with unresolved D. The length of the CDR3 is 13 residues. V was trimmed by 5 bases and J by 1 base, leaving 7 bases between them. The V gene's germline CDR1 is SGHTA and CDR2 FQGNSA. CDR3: CASSNPGTDTQYF. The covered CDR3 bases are TGTGCCAGCAGCAACCCGGGCACAGATACG.

This CDR3 reads CASKDGQAYGYTF. CDR3 DNA (partial): TGTGCCAGCAAGGATGGACAGGCCTATGGC. This chain links TRBV6-2 or TRBV6-3 with TRBJ1-2; 7 bases are a match to TRBD1. The read ends 3 residues before the CDR3 terminus; that terminus is restored from the germline J gene. CDR1 MNHEY and CDR2 SVGEGT come from the germline V gene. V lost 7 bases to trimming and J lost 4 bases; unmatched junction nucleotides: 6. This CDR3 has 13 residues.

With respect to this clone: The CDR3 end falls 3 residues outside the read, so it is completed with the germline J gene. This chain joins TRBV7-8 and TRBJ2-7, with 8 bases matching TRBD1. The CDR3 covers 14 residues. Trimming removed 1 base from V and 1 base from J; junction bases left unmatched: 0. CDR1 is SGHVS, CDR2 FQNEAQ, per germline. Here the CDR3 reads CASSLGTGSYEQYF. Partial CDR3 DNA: TGTGCCAGCAGCTTAGGGACAGGGTCCTACGAG.

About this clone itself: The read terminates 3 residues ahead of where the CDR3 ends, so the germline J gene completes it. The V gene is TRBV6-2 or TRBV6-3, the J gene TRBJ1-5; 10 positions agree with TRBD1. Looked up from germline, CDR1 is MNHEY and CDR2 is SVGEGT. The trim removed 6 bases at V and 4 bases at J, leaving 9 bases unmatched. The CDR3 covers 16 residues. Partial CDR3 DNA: TGTGCCAGCAGGCCGCCCCAGGACAGGGGGAATCAGCCC. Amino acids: CASRPPQDRGNQP. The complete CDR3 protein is CASRPPQDRGNQPQHF.

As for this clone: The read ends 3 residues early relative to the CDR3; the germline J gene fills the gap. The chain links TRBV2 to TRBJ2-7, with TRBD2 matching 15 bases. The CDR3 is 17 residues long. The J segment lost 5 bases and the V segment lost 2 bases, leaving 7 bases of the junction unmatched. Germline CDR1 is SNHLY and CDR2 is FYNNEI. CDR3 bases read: TGTGCCAGCAGTGAACCGGGACTAGCGGGAGGTTACCACGAG. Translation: CASSEPGLAGGYHE. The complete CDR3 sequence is CASSEPGLAGGYHEQYF.

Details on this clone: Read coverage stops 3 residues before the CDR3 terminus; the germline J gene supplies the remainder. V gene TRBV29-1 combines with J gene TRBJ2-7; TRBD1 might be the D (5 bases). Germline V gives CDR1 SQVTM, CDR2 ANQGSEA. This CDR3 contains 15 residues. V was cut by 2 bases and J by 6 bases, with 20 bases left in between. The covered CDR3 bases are TGCAGCGTTGAAAGCCCTACGACAGCTGGGCGCGAG. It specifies CSVESPTTAGRE. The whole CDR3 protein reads CSVESPTTAGREQYF.

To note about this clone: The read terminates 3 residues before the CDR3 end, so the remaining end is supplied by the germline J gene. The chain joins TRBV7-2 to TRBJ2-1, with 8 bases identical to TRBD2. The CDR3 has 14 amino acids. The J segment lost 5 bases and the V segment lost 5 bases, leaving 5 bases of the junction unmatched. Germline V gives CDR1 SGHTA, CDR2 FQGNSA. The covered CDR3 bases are TGTGCCAGCAGCCGCGGACTAGCCCACAATGAG. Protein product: CASSRGLAHNE. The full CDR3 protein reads CASSRGLAHNEQFF.

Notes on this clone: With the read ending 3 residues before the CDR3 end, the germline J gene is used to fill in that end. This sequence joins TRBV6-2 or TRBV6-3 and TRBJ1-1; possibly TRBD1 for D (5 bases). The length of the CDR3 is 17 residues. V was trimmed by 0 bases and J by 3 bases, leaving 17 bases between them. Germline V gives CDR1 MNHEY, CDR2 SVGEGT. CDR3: CASSYSTGREGDTEAFF. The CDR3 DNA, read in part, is TGTGCCAGCAGTTACTCCACAGGTCGGGAAGGGGACACTGAA.

CDR3 in amino acids: CASTLTTGFNYGYTF. The part of the CDR3 DNA that was read is TGTGCCAGTACCCTCACAACAGGATTTAACTATGGC. The chain employs TRBV19 and TRBJ1-2, with D possibly TRBD1 on 5 matching bases. The read stops 3 residues short of the end of the CDR3; the missing end is completed from the germline J gene. The CDR3 has 15 amino acids. The V end was cut by 7 bases, the J end by 1 base, with 16 bases between. Germline loops: CDR1 LNHDA, CDR2 SQIVND (reference sequence). Drawing the rest from reference TRBV19 and TRBJ1-2, the complete variable domain is DGGITQSPKYLFRKEGQNVTLSCEQNLNHDAMYWYRQDPGQGLRLIYYSQIVNDFQKGDIAEGYSVSREKKESFPLTVTSAQKNPTAFYLCASTLTTGFNYGYTFGSGTRLTVV.

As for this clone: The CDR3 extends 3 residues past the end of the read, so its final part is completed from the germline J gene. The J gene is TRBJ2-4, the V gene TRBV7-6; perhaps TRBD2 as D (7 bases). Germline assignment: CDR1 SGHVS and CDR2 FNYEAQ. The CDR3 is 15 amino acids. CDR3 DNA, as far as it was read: TGTGCCAGCAGCTTAAGGGGGGGCTCCGATCAGCCT. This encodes CASSLRGGSDQP. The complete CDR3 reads CASSLRGGSDQPQYF. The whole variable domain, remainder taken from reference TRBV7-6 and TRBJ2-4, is GAGVSQSPRYKVTKRGQDVALRCDPISGHVSLYWYRQALGQGPEFLTYFNYEAQQDKSGLPNDRFSAERPEGSISTLTIQRTEQRDSAMYRCASSLRGGSDQPQYFGAGTRLSVL.

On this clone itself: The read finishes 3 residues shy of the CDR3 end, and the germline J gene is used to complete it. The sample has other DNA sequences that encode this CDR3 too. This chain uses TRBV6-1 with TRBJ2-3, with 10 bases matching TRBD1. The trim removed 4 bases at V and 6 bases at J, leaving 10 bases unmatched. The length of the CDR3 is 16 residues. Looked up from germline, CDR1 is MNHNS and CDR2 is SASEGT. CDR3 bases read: TGTGCCAGCAGTGTCCTGACCGGGACAGGGGAGGATACG. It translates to CASSVLTGTGEDT. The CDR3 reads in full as CASSVLTGTGEDTQYF.

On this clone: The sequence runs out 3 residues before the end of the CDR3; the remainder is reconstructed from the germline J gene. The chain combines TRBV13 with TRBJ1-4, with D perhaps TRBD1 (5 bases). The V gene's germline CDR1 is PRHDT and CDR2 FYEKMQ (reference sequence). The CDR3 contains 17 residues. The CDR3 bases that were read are TGTGCCAGCAGCTCGACAGTCTTGCCCACTCCTAATTCACCA. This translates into CASSSTVLPTPNSP. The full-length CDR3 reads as CASSSTVLPTPNSPLFF.